The clone carrying this TCR beta chain was picked up a small number of times. Its antigen remains unknown. The data originate from a study of T cell repertoires in cytomegalovirus infection. TCRdb re-derived calls from the reads in MiXCR, one entry per CDR3 protein. The data contain more than 300,000 distinct CDR3 sequences, about 35% of them singletons. The study, taken as a whole, reports: Identification of carriers of CMV plus the relevant HLA was performed using cumulative public TCR beta family frequency. In two of eight donors, the top clonotype was HLA-C-restricted CMV-specific.

Sequenced here: cultured PBMCs, sampled from culture after CMV antigen stimulation. The source of this sequence is a human donor in good health (CMV status not recorded). Some clones in this sample may be carry-over from other donors' samples.

The CDR3 sequence is CSARDLAAGTVEDTQYF. In nucleotides, the CDR3 is TGCAGTGCTAGAGATCTCGCGGCGGGGACCGTCGAAGATACGCAGTATTTT. The rearrangement links TRBV20-1 to TRBJ2-3, with D possibly being TRBD2 (6 bases). The CDR3 totals 17 residues. The V end was cut by 0 bases, the J end by 5 bases, with 21 bases between. From germline, CDR1 is DFQATT and CDR2 SNEGSKA (reference sequence).